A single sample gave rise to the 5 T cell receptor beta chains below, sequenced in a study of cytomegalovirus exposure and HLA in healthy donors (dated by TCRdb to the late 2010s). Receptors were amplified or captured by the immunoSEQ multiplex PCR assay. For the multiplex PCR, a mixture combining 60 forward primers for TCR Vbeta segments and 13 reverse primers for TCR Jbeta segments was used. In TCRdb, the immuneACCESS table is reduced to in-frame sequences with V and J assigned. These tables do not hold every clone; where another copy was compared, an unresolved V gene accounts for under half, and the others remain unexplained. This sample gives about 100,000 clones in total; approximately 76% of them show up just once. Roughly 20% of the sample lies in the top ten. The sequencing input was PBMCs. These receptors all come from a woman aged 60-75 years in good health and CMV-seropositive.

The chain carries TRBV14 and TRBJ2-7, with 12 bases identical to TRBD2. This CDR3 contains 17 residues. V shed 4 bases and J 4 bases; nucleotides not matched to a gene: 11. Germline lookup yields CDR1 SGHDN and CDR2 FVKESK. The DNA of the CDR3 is TGTGCCAGCAGCCGATTGACTAGCGGGAGTTTAGGATACGAGCAGTACTTC. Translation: CASSRLTSGSLGYEQYF.

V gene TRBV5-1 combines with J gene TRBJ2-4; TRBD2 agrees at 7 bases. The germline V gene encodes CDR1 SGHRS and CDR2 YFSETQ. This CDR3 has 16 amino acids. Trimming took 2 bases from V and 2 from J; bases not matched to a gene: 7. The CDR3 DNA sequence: TGCGCCAGCAGCTTTAAAGGCGGGAGCACCAAAAACATTCAGTACTTC. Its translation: CASSFKGGSTKNIQYF.

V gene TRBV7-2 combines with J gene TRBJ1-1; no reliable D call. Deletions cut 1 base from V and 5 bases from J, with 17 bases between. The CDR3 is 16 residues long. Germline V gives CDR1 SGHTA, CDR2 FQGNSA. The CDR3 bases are TGTGCCAGCAGCTTAGTGTTTTCAGCCCGGGGAACTGAAGCTTTCTTT. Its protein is CASSLVFSARGTEAFF.

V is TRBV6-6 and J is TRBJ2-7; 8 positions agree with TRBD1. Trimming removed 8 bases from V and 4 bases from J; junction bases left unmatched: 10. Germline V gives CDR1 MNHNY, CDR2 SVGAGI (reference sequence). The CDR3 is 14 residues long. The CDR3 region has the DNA TGTGCCAGCTCCCTGGACAGGGATTTTTACGAGCAGTACTTC. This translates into CASSLDRDFYEQYF.

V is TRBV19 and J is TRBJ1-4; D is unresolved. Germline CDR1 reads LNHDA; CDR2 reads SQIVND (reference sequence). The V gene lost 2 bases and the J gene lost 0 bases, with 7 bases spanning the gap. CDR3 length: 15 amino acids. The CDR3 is CASSIMRATNEKLFF. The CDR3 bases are TGTGCCAGTAGTATAATGAGAGCAACTAATGAAAAACTGTTTTTT.